The TCR beta chain described here comes from a study of blood T cells in healthy people across ages. Study-level points and caveats: With donor CMV status unknown, expanded clonotype changes were possibly confounded.

A second PCR of 7 to 11 cycles used a sample-barcoded 5' primer and a J-beta primer mix. Using its own MiXCR run on the 5' RACE reads, TCRdb lists one record per CDR3 protein. The table lists more than 1,000,000 distinct CDR3 sequences, less than 25% of them singletons. Turning to this clonotype: Its cognate antigen is unknown.

The length of the CDR3 is 13 residues. Germline CDR1 is DFQATT and CDR2 is SNEGSKA (reference sequence). V was clipped by 0 bases and J by 2 bases, with 7 bases between them. The same data also went into a second study, on T cells of mothers and their children.

Sequenced: blood. The TCR sequence derives from a girl aged 2 to 9 in good health. This chain connects TRBV20-1 to TRBJ2-5; D gene unclear. The CDR3 loop reads CSARDWGQETQYF. In nucleotides, the CDR3 is TGCAGTGCTAGAGATTGGGGTCAAGAGACCCAGTACTTC.